This passage covers 13 T cell receptor beta chains from one sample sequenced in a study of cytomegalovirus exposure and HLA in healthy donors. The PCR made use of 60 Vbeta and 13 Jbeta primers. The assay was immunoSEQ multiplex PCR, and TCRdb's table has in-frame clones only and misses some. The repertoire holds some 180,000 clones, with about three quarters as singletons. Sequenced material: PBMCs. Receptors originate from a man between 18 and 35 years old in good health and CMV-seronegative.

This clone is a singleton in its sample. This chain uses TRBV6-5 with TRBJ1-2; 12 bases map to TRBD1. Germline CDR1 is MNHEY and CDR2 is SVGAGI. Losses at the gene ends were 6 bases for V and 8 bases for J; bases not matched to a gene: 7. The CDR3 has 14 residues. CDR3 region: CASRVGQGARGYTF. The DNA of the CDR3 is TGTGCCAGCAGGGTGGGACAGGGGGCCCGGGGCTACACCTTC.

V gene TRBV27 combines with J gene TRBJ2-7; no reliable D call. The CDR3 is 12 amino acids. Germline assignment: CDR1 MNHEY and CDR2 SMNVEV (reference sequence). Trimming removed 4 bases from V and 0 bases from J, with 4 bases in between. The CDR3 here is CASSSSSYEQYF. CDR3 sequence (DNA): TGTGCCAGCAGTTCGAGCTCCTACGAGCAGTACTTC.

The V call is TRBV7-9, the J call TRBJ2-5; D is uncertain. Trimming stripped 5 bases from V and 11 bases from J, with 6 bases between. The germline gives CDR1 SEHNR, CDR2 FQNEAQ (reference sequence). The CDR3 consists of 9 residues. The CDR3 is CASSPGQYF. The DNA of the CDR3 is TGTGCCAGCAGCCCCGGGCAGTACTTC.

This clone was detected only once. The rearrangement joins TRBV9 to TRBJ1-1, with 7 bases aligning to TRBD1. CDR1 and CDR2 from the germline V gene are SGDLS and YYNGEE. This CDR3 region has 13 residues. Losses at the gene ends were 4 bases for V and 4 bases for J; bases not matched to a gene: 4. The chain's CDR3 is CASSLQGTTEAFF. The CDR3 nucleotides read TGTGCCAGCAGCTTACAGGGGACCACTGAAGCTTTCTTT.

A word on this clone: This specimen includes other DNA sequences encoding the same CDR3. The chain employs TRBV9 and TRBJ2-2; D may be TRBD2 (5 bases). Germline CDR1 reads SGDLS; CDR2 reads YYNGEE. The CDR3 sequence is 13 residues long. V was pared by 0 bases and J by 5 bases, with 5 bases between. CDR3 nucleotide sequence: TGTGCCAGCAGCGTAGCGGGGACCGGGGAGCTGTTTTTT. It specifies CASSVAGTGELFF.

The gene calls are TRBV28 and TRBJ1-6, with 9 nucleotides matching TRBD1. The V gene's germline CDR1 is MDHEN and CDR2 SYDVKM. CDR3 length: 15 amino acids. V dropped 6 bases and J dropped 10; count of bases not matched to a gene: 10. The CDR3 DNA is TGTGCCAGCAGGGGAAGGACAGGGGAGGGATCACCCCTCCACTTT. It translates to CASRGRTGEGSPLHF.

The chain links TRBV2 to TRBJ2-3; 9 positions match TRBD2. The length of the CDR3 is 15 residues. V lost 4 bases and J lost 4; bases outside the gene matches: 6. The V gene's germline CDR1 is SNHLY and CDR2 FYNNEI. CDR3 in DNA: TGTGCCAGCAGTGTACCCCAGCGGGGGGCAGATACGCAGTATTTT. Protein product: CASSVPQRGADTQYF.

The CDR3 region has the DNA TGTGCCAGCACCAGCCAAGGACTAGCGGGGTACAATGAGCAGTTCTTC. Protein: CASTSQGLAGYNEQFF. V is TRBV2 and J is TRBJ2-1, with TRBD2 matching over 12 bases. Germline trimming cut 7 bases from V and 4 bases from J; bases unmatched to any gene: 8. Germline assignment: CDR1 SNHLY and CDR2 FYNNEI. This CDR3 region has 16 residues.

Comment on this clone: This sample includes further DNA sequences coding for the same CDR3. This rearrangement joins TRBV6-5 to TRBJ1-4; D is unresolved. The germline gives CDR1 MNHEY, CDR2 SVGAGI. V was clipped by 6 bases and J by 8 bases, with 13 bases between them. There are 13 residues in the CDR3. The CDR3 DNA follows: TGTGCCAGCAGCCCACTAAAACCAGAAAAACTGTTTTTT. Translation: CASSPLKPEKLFF.

This clone showed up just once. The rearrangement links TRBV5-5 to TRBJ2-5; 8 bases agree with TRBD2. The CDR3 has 16 amino acids. V gave up 0 bases and J gave up 5 bases; unmatched junction bases: 9. Germline CDR1 SGHKS, CDR2 YYEKEE (reference sequence). In DNA, the CDR3 is TGTGCCAGCAGCTTGGCCTCGGCGGGGGGAGGCGAGACCCAGTACTTC. Its protein is CASSLASAGGGETQYF. The whole variable domain, remainder taken from reference TRBV5-5 and TRBJ2-5, is DAGVTQSPTHLIKTRGQQVTLRCSPISGHKSVSWYQQVLGQGPQFIFQYYEKEERGRGNFPDRFSARQFPNYSSELNVNALLLGDSALYLCASSLASAGGGETQYFGPGTRLLVL.

The rearrangement joins TRBV11-2 to TRBJ1-3; D is unresolved. Germline loops: CDR1 SGHAT, CDR2 FQNNGV. The CDR3 is 14 residues long. V shed 2 bases and J shed 2 bases, with 7 bases lying between them. This CDR3 is CASSLPLTGNTIYF. CDR3 nucleotides: TGTGCCAGCAGCTTACCACTTACTGGAAACACCATATATTTT.

The gene calls are TRBV6-1 and TRBJ2-7; weak D call: TRBD2 (6 bases). The V end lost 1 base, the J end lost 1 base, and 11 bases lay between the germline ends. From germline, CDR1 is MNHNS and CDR2 SASEGT. The CDR3 runs to 15 residues. Written as DNA, the CDR3 is TGTGCCAGCAGTGAAGGACCAGCGGGTTCCTACGAGCAGTACTTC. Translating gives CASSEGPAGSYEQYF.

The chain recombines TRBV6-1 with TRBJ1-6; D unclear. The CDR3 has 15 residues. Germline V gene sequence: CDR1 MNHNS, CDR2 SASEGT. The CDR3 bases are TGTTCCACCTCTAACCGGGAGGAAAACAATTCACCCCTCCACTTT. It encodes CSTSNREENNSPLHF.